This T cell receptor (beta chain) was recovered during a study of Graves' ophthalmopathy and Graves' hyperthyroidism. Scientists amplified the TCR beta CDR3 regions from RNA transcripts. HTBI primers were employed in first-round RT-PCR, then a second-round multiplex PCR followed. TCRdb re-called the multiplex PCR reads through MiXCR, storing one row per CDR3 protein. The data show some 1.1 million distinct CDR3 sequences, roughly two fifths seen once. Among the hyperthyroidism patients, all were newly diagnosed, aged 18 to 65, with under 2 months' duration. CDR1 is SEHNR and CDR2 is FQNEAQ in the germline V gene (reference sequence). V was clipped by 5 bases and J by 0 bases, with 14 bases between them. This CDR3 is built from 16 residues. This clonotype was detected many times.

Sequencing was carried out using peripheral blood or thyroid tissue (not recorded which). The J gene is TRBJ1-3, the V gene TRBV7-9; D uncertain. The TCR originated in an adult man with Graves' hyperthyroidism. CDR3 DNA sequence: TGTGCCAGCAGCCCCCCAACGACACGCTCTGGAAACACCATATATTTT. Translated: CASSPPTTRSGNTIYF.